These 22 T cell receptor beta chains originate from one sample sequenced in a study of CD8 T cells in ankylosing spondylitis. Study conclusions and caveats: A motif of roughly 8 highly homologous TCR beta variants was seen as apparently characteristic of ankylosing spondylitis blood.

No antigen has been assigned to these receptors. TCRdb re-called the 5' RACE reads with MiXCR, one entry per CDR3 protein. Of 200,000 to 250,000 distinct CDR3 sequences in the sample, 18% are singletons; the top ten hold roughly 42%. The sequencing sample was made of blood, either unsorted or a sorted T cell fraction (not recorded which). Receptor source: a male donor with ankylosing spondylitis.

This clonotype was counted at least ten times. V is TRBV2 and J is TRBJ2-1; 11 positions agree with TRBD2. J lost 8 bases, V lost 9 bases, and 6 bases had no gene match. CDR1 is SNHLY and CDR2 is FYNNEI in the germline V gene. There are 13 residues in the CDR3. Here the CDR3 reads CASIAGGLDEQFF. The DNA of the CDR3 is TGTGCCAGTATAGCGGGGGGGCTGGATGAGCAGTTCTTC. The whole variable domain, remainder taken from reference TRBV2 and TRBJ2-1, is EPEVTQTPSHQVTQMGQEVILRCVPISNHLYFYWYRQILGQKVEFLVSFYNNEISEKSEIFDDQFSVERPDGSNFTLKIRSTKLEDSAMYFCASIAGGLDEQFFGPGTRLTVL.

The chain employs TRBV7-9 and TRBJ2-5; D gene unclear. Trimming left V 5 bases short and J 0 bases short, with 10 bases between. The CDR3 extends over 14 amino acids. Germline V gene lookup returns CDR1 SEHNR and CDR2 FQNEAQ (reference sequence). Here the CDR3 DNA reads TGTGCCAGCAGCCCAACAGAGTACCAAGAGACCCAGTACTTC. Translating it yields CASSPTEYQETQYF. Filled out from reference TRBV7-9 and TRBJ2-5, the complete variable domain reads DTGVSQNPRHKITKRGQNVTFRCDPISEHNRLYWYRQTLGQGPEFLTYFQNEAQLEKSRLLSDRFSAERPKGSFSTLEIQRTEQGDSAMYLCASSPTEYQETQYFGPGTRLLVL.

This clonotype was observed a handful of times. This chain connects TRBV28 to TRBJ2-7; TRBD1 agrees at 11 bases. CDR3 length: 16 residues. With 2 bases clipped from V and 4 bases from J, the junction kept 7 bases outside the gene matches. Germline-derived CDR1 and CDR2 are MDHEN and SYDVKM. DNA of the CDR3: TGTGCCAGCAGTTTACCGGACAGGGGGCAGAATTACGAGCAGTACTTC. This sequence encodes CASSLPDRGQNYEQYF.

Turning to this clonotype: With a much larger clone just one base away, this may be a read error. No conserved phenylalanine or tryptophan ends this CDR3, so it is likely a read error. The chain carries TRBV5-1 and TRBJ2-1, with TRBD2 matching 7 bases. Trimming took 7 bases from V and 8 from J; bases not matched to a gene: 15. CDR3 length: 15 amino acids. The germline V gene encodes CDR1 SGHRS and CDR2 YFSETQ. The CDR3, as DNA: TGCGCCAGCCGGGATTGGGGGGGAGCCCTGGATGAGCAGTTCATC. It encodes CASRDWGGALDEQFI.

This clonotype was seen at least ten times. The CDR3 DNA follows: TGCGCCAGCAGCCAAGAAATGATGGGTAGCGGGAGGACCTACAATGAGCAGTTCTTC. It is translated as CASSQEMMGSGRTYNEQFF. This chain joins TRBV4-3 and TRBJ2-1; 10 nucleotides align to TRBD2. Germline V gene lookup returns CDR1 LGHNA and CDR2 YSLEER. This CDR3 is built from 19 residues. J gave up 2 bases and V 0 bases, and 10 bases lay outside the gene matches.

This clonotype was recorded a few times. This chain uses TRBV9 with TRBJ2-7; TRBD2 matches at 9 bases. J was trimmed by 5 bases and V by 2 bases; bases with no gene match: 8. This CDR3 region has 15 residues. Per germline, CDR1 SGDLS and CDR2 YYNGEE. The CDR3 DNA reads TGTGCCAGCAGCGTTGGGGCGGGAGGGCCGGACGAGCAGTACTTC. Translation: CASSVGAGGPDEQYF.

The V gene is TRBV24-1, the J gene TRBJ2-2; D remains ambiguous. V lost 0 bases, J lost 2 bases, and 6 bases lay in between. The CDR3 totals 15 residues. The germline V gene has CDR1 KGHDR and CDR2 SFDVKD. In DNA form, the CDR3 reads TGTGCCACCAGTGATTTGCATGAAAACACCGGGGAGCTGTTTTTT. Its translation: CATSDLHENTGELFF.

J is TRBJ2-3 and V is TRBV7-9; no clear D. Trimming pared 7 bases from V and 2 bases from J, leaving 4 bases between. The CDR3 sequence is 11 residues long. The germline CDR1 and CDR2 sequences are SEHNR and FQNEAQ (reference sequence). The CDR3 sequence is CASTHTDTQYF. The DNA for the CDR3 is TGTGCCAGCACCCACACAGATACGCAGTATTTT. The full variable domain, with the rest looked up from reference TRBV7-9 and TRBJ2-3, is DTGVSQNPRHKITKRGQNVTFRCDPISEHNRLYWYRQTLGQGPEFLTYFQNEAQLEKSRLLSDRFSAERPKGSFSTLEIQRTEQGDSAMYLCASTHTDTQYFGPGTRLTVL.

This clonotype has a handful of counts. V is TRBV29-1 and J is TRBJ2-7, with 8 bases lining up with TRBD1. CDR3 length: 14 amino acids. V trimming: 4 bases; J trimming: 4 bases; junction bases outside the gene matches: 9. CDR1 and CDR2 from the germline V gene are SQVTM and ANQGSEA. The CDR3 coding sequence is TGCAGCGTTGGGGGACAGGATTGGAAGTACGAGCAGTACTTC. This gives the protein CSVGGQDWKYEQYF.

V usage is TRBV11-2 and J usage is TRBJ2-3; the D gene could be TRBD1 or TRBD2 (6 bases each). The ends were cut back, 2 bases at V and 7 bases at J, with 19 bases in the middle. The CDR3 contains 16 residues. Germline V gene data show CDR1 as SGHAT and CDR2 as FQNNGV. Written as DNA, the CDR3 is TGTGCCAGCAGCTTATTTTCCGGGGGCAGTCGAAATACGCAGTATTTT. Its protein product is CASSLFSGGSRNTQYF.

The rearrangement joins TRBV4-1 to TRBJ2-5; TRBD2 agrees at 10 bases. The junction had 11 bases not matched to a gene; V was cut back by 8 bases and J by 5 bases. The CDR3 is 15 amino acids. CDR1 MGHRA and CDR2 YSYEKL come from the germline V gene. The CDR3 bases are TGCGCCAGCCGAAACCTAGCGGGGGCCCGGGAGACCCAGTACTTC. It encodes CASRNLAGARETQYF.

The chain joins TRBV11-3 to TRBJ2-1, with TRBD1 as a possible D gene (5 bases). V was cut by 5 bases and J by 15 bases, with 17 bases left in between. The CDR3 consists of 12 residues. Germline V gives CDR1 SGHNT, CDR2 YENEEA. CDR3 nucleotides: TGTGCCAGCAGCCTGCTTACTGGGGCTCTGTTCTTC. The encoded protein is CASSLLTGALFF. Using reference TRBV11-3 and TRBJ2-1 for the parts outside the CDR3, the full variable domain is EAGVVQSPRYKIIEKKQPVAFWCNPISGHNTLYWYLQNLGQGPELLIRYENEEAVDDSQLPKDRFSAERLKGVDSTLKIQPAELGDSAVYLCASSLLTGALFFGPGTRLTVL.

This clonotype has only a few counts. The V gene is TRBV7-9, the J gene TRBJ1-4; the D is unclear. CDR3 size: 17 residues. V was shortened by 4 bases and J by 4 bases, with 19 bases between the two germline ends. Germline values: CDR1 SEHNR, CDR2 FQNEAQ (reference sequence). CDR3 residues: CASSSPKSGPLNEKLFF. The CDR3 nucleotides read TGTGCCAGCAGCTCGCCAAAGTCGGGTCCTCTTAATGAAAAACTGTTTTTT.

The sample holds many counts of this clonotype. The V call is TRBV12-3 or TRBV12-4, the J call TRBJ2-2; 13 nucleotides line up with TRBD2. V dropped 5 bases and J dropped 6; count of bases not matched to a gene: 12. This CDR3 is built from 18 residues. CDR3 DNA: TGTGCCAGCAGTACCGTGATAGGACTAGCGGGGGAGGCCGGGGAGCTGTTTTTT. This gives the protein CASSTVIGLAGEAGELFF.

The V gene is TRBV20-1, the J gene TRBJ2-1; 11 nucleotides line up with TRBD2. The CDR3 contains 17 residues. Germline V gene sequence: CDR1 DFQATT, CDR2 SNEGSKA (reference sequence). V was clipped by 7 bases and J by 3 bases; unmatched bases: 14. CDR3 nucleotides: TGCAGTGTCCAAGTAGCGGGGGGGTATCAGGACTACAATGAGCAGTTCTTC. Translation gives CSVQVAGGYQDYNEQFF.

In this sample, this clonotype turned up a few times. The genes are TRBV12-3 or TRBV12-4 and TRBJ1-1, with 7 bases that match TRBD1. V lost 6 bases to trimming and J lost 4 bases; unmatched junction nucleotides: 14. CDR3 length: 16 amino acids. The CDR3 sequence: CASSPTRDSGVTEAFF. The CDR3 DNA reads as TGTGCCAGCAGCCCGACCAGGGACAGTGGGGTCACTGAAGCTTTCTTT.

The chain joins TRBV5-6 to TRBJ2-7, with D possibly being TRBD1 (6 bases). The CDR3 length is 16 residues. Germline assignment: CDR1 SGHDT and CDR2 YYEEEE. The V end was cut by 3 bases, the J end by 2 bases, with 18 bases between. CDR3 nucleotides: TGTGCCAGCAGCTGGACACCAAGGGGGTCCACCTACGAGCAGTACTTC. Translation: CASSWTPRGSTYEQYF.

The V and J genes are TRBV11-2 and TRBJ2-3; D unclear. V was clipped by 5 bases and J by 7 bases, with 7 bases between them. This CDR3 has 11 residues. Germline CDR1 reads SGHAT; CDR2 reads FQNNGV. The CDR3 loop is CASSGSNTQYF. In DNA, the CDR3 is TGTGCCAGCAGCGGATCAAATACGCAGTATTTT.

This clonotype was seen only a few times. The chain uses TRBV20-1 and TRBJ2-2; 9 nucleotides agree with TRBD1. From germline, CDR1 is DFQATT and CDR2 SNEGSKA (reference sequence). V shed 6 bases and J 7 bases; nucleotides not matched to a gene: 9. The CDR3 covers 14 residues. The CDR3 region is CSAMDRGGSGELFF. In nucleotides, the CDR3 is TGCAGTGCAATGGACAGGGGAGGTAGCGGGGAGCTGTTTTTT.

This clonotype has a handful of counts. The V call is TRBV4-1, the J call TRBJ1-1; D may be TRBD1 (6 bases). The V end lost 4 bases, the J end lost 4 bases, and 10 bases lay between the germline ends. The germline CDR1 and CDR2 sequences are MGHRA and YSYEKL. This CDR3 is 13 amino acids long. CDR3 DNA: TGCGCCAGCAGCCTCATGGACAGCACTGAAGCTTTCTTT. Its protein is CASSLMDSTEAFF.

This clonotype came up a few times. The chain employs TRBV23-1 and TRBJ1-1, with unresolved D. TRBV23-1 is known as an ORF, though its function is uncertain. The CDR3 is 13 residues long. Trimming took off 4 bases at V and 3 bases at J, with 9 bases between the two ends. The CDR3 nucleotides are TGCGCCAGCAGTCCAGGTTGTGACACTGAAGCTTTCTTT. This translates into CASSPGCDTEAFF.

The rearrangement joins TRBV11-3 to TRBJ1-1; 7 nucleotides line up with TRBD1. V lost 7 bases, J lost 0 bases, and 11 bases stayed unmatched. The CDR3 runs 16 residues. Germline lookup yields CDR1 SGHNT and CDR2 YENEEA. CDR3 region: CASTFRGGQMNTEAFF. CDR3 DNA: TGTGCCAGCACCTTCAGGGGGGGGCAGATGAACACTGAAGCTTTCTTT.